This is a list of T cell receptor beta chains from one sample in a study of T cells after somatic rescue of genetic block. The method was immunoSEQ multiplex PCR; TCRdb's version includes in-frame clones alone and lacks a portion of them. This table has roughly 65,000 clones, roughly 90% appearing once. Source material: peripheral blood mononuclear cells (PBMCs). The receptors originated from a middle-aged man. Both conserved end residues are part of each CDR3. D genes are given only for firm matches. Size is stated for part of the rows, as once, few or many counts, or as a class when the clone is expanded.

V: TRBV7-9
D: TRBD1
size: .
J: TRBJ2-3
CDR3: CASSLTGADTQYF
DNA: TGTGCCAGCAGCCTAACAGGGGCAGATACGCAGTATTTT

V: TRBV4-3
D: TRBD2
size: .
J: TRBJ2-7
CDR3: CASSQGLAASYEQYF
DNA: TGCGCCAGCAGCCAGGGACTAGCGGCTTCCTACGAGCAGTACTTC

V: TRBV28
D: TRBD2
size: .
J: TRBJ2-7
CDR3: CASSGKIRYEQYF
DNA: TGTGCCAGTAGCGGGAAAATCCGTTACGAGCAGTACTTC

V: TRBV25-1
D: .
size: .
J: TRBJ1-3
CDR3: CASSVSRYTDTIYF
DNA: TGTGCCAGCAGTGTAAGCAGGTATACGGACACCATATATTTT

V: TRBV30
D: .
size: few
J: TRBJ1-1
CDR3: CAWSPDRNTEAFF
DNA: TGTGCCTGGAGTCCGGACAGGAACACTGAAGCTTTCTTT

V: TRBV2
D: .
size: .
J: TRBJ2-7
CDR3: CASSEGQGPIYEQYF
DNA: TGTGCCAGCAGCGAAGGGCAAGGGCCTATCTACGAGCAGTACTTC

V: TRBV6-6
D: .
size: .
J: TRBJ1-5
CDR3: CASSYRDQPQHF
DNA: TGTGCCAGCAGTTACAGGGATCAGCCCCAGCATTTT

V: TRBV11-3
D: .
size: .
J: TRBJ2-2
CDR3: CASSLAGTGELFF
DNA: TGTGCCAGCAGCTTGGCGGGGACCGGGGAGCTGTTTTTT

V: TRBV14
D: .
size: .
J: TRBJ1-1
CDR3: CASSQETETEAFF
DNA: TGTGCCAGCAGCCAAGAAACGGAGACTGAAGCTTTCTTT

V: TRBV13
D: .
size: .
J: TRBJ1-1
CDR3: CASSTRLGNTEAFF
DNA: TGTGCCAGCAGCACCAGACTGGGGAACACTGAAGCTTTCTTT

V: TRBV4-3
D: TRBD2
size: once
J: TRBJ2-2
CDR3: CASSQATSGRRELFF
DNA: TGCGCCAGCAGCCAAGCGACTAGCGGGAGGCGGGAGCTGTTTTTT

V: TRBV5-4
D: TRBD1
size: .
J: TRBJ1-3
CDR3: CASSWGTGAGNTIYF
DNA: TGTGCCAGCAGCTGGGGGACAGGGGCTGGAAACACCATATATTTT

V: TRBV11-2
D: .
size: .
J: TRBJ2-2
CDR3: CASSLDRAGELFF
DNA: TGTGCCAGCAGCTTAGATCGGGCCGGGGAGCTGTTTTTT

V: TRBV6-5
D: .
size: few
J: TRBJ2-7
CDR3: CASSYSTQGRTYEQYF
DNA: TGTGCCAGCAGTTACTCGACGCAGGGGAGGACCTACGAGCAGTACTTC

V: TRBV27
D: .
size: .
J: TRBJ1-5
CDR3: CASSLSGGNQPQHF
DNA: TGTGCCAGCAGTTTAAGTGGCGGCAATCAGCCCCAGCATTTT

V: TRBV28
D: .
size: .
J: TRBJ1-3
CDR3: CASTPWEGNTIYF
DNA: TGTGCCAGCACCCCCTGGGAGGGAAACACCATATATTTT

V: TRBV4-1
D: TRBD2
size: once
J: TRBJ2-1
CDR3: CASSQPTSVNEQFF
DNA: TGCGCCAGCAGCCAACCAACTAGCGTCAATGAGCAGTTCTTC

V: TRBV25-1
D: .
size: .
J: TRBJ2-1
CDR3: CATTQGEWVNEQFF
DNA: TGTGCCACTACCCAAGGGGAGTGGGTAAATGAGCAGTTCTTC